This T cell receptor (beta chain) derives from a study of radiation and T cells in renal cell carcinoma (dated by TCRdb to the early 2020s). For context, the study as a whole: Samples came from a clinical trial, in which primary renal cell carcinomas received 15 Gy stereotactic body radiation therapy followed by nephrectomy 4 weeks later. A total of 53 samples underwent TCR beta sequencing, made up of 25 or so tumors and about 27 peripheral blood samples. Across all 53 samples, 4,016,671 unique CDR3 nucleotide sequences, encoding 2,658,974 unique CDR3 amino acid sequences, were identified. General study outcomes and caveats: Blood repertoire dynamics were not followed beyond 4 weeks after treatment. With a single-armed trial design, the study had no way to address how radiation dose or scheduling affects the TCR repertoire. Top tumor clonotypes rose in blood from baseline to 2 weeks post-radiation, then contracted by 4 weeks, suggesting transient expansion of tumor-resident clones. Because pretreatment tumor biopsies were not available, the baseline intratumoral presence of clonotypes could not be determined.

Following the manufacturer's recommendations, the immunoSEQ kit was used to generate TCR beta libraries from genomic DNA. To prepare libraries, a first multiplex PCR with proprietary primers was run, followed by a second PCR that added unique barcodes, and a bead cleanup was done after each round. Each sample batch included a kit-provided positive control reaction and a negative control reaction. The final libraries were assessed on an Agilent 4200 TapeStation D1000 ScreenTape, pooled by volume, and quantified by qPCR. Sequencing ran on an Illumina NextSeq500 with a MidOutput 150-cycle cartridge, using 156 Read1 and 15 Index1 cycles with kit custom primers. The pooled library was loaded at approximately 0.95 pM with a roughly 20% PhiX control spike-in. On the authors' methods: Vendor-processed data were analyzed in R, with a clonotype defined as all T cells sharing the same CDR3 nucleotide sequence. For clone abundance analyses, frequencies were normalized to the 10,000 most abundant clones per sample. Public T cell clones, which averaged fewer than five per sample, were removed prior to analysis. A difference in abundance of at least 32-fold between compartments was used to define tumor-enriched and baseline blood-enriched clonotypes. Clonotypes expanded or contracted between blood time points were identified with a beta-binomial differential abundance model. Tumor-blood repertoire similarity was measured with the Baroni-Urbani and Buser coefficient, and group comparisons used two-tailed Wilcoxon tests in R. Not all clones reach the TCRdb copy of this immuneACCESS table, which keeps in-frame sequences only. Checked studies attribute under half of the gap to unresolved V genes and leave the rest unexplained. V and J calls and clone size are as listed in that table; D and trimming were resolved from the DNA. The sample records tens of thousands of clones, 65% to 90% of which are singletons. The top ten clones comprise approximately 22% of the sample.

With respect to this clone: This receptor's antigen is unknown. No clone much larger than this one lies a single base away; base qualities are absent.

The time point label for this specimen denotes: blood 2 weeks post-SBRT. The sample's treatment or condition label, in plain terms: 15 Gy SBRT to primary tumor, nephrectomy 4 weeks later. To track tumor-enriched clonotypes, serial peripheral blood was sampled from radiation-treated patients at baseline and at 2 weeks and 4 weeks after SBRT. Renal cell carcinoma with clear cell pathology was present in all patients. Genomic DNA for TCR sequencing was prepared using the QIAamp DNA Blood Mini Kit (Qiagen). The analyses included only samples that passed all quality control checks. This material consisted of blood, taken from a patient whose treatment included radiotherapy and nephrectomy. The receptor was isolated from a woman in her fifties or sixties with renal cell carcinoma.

The CDR3 region reads CASSLGQTETQYF. The nucleotide sequence reads as follows: TGTGCCAGCAGCTTAGGGCAGACGGAGACCCAGTACTTC. The chain is made from TRBV7-3 and TRBJ2-5, with the D segment identity uncertain. From the cysteine through the phenylalanine, the CDR3 covers 13 amino acids. The entry retains the CDR3 DNA only, 39 bases that are in frame from base 1. The trim is 2 bases for V and 5 bases for J, with a gap of 9 bases between the germline ends. CDR1 and CDR2, looked up from the germline V gene, are SGHTA and FQGTGA.